This is a list of T cell receptor beta chains from one sample in a study of OX40 agonist ivuxolimab in advanced cancers. Libraries were prepared by immunoSEQ multiplex PCR; TCRdb keeps only in-frame clonotypes and omits some of them. This table has about 54,000 clones, about 80% appearing once. This specimen was CD4+ or CD8+ T cells sorted from blood, taken in a trial of the OX40 agonist ivuxolimab. Every receptor here comes from an adult with an advanced solid tumor such as melanoma, head and neck, liver or kidney cancer. CDR3s include the opening cysteine and the closing phenylalanine or tryptophan. D genes are given only for firm matches. Only part of the rows carry a size: once, few, many, or a class if the clone is expanded.

16	TRBV7-2	-	TRBJ2-4	-	TGTGCCAGCAGCTGGACCCCCGGGATAGCCAAAAACATTCAGTACTTC	CASSWTPGIAKNIQYF
14	TRBV19	-	TRBJ1-2	TRBD1	TGTGCCAGTAGTATTAGGACAGGGGTCTATGGCTACACCTTC	CASSIRTGVYGYTF
16	TRBV6-5	-	TRBJ1-4	-	TGTGCCAGCAGTTACCCCGGGGGTCCAACTAATGAAAAACTGTTTTTT	CASSYPGGPTNEKLFF
16	TRBV7-2	-	TRBJ2-1	-	TGTGCCAGCAGCCAAAGTTTTGATACAACCTACAATGAGCAGTTCTTC	CASSQSFDTTYNEQFF
13	TRBV2	-	TRBJ2-7	-	TGTGCCAGCAGTGTCCCGGGACCGTACGAGCAGTACTTC	CASSVPGPYEQYF
16	TRBV6-5	few	TRBJ1-5	-	TGTGCCAGCAGTTCCTCGACGGCCCAATACAATCAGCCCCAGCATTTT	CASSSSTAQYNQPQHF
13	TRBV4-1	-	TRBJ1-1	-	TGCGCCAGCCGCCGGAAGGGGGACACTGAAGCTTTCTTT	CASRRKGDTEAFF
14	TRBV29-1	-	TRBJ2-1	TRBD1	TGCAGCGTTGTTGCAGGGGGTGGGTACAATGAGCAGTTCTTC	CSVVAGGGYNEQFF
17	TRBV7-2	-	TRBJ1-4	-	TGTGCCAGCAGCTTATTACCCCTGAGGTCGGGGGGTGAAAAACTGTTTTTT	CASSLLPLRSGGEKLFF
11	TRBV20-1	-	TRBJ2-3	-	TGCAGTGCTTTGGACCGCCAACCGCAGTATTTT	CSALDRQPQYF
18	TRBV19	-	TRBJ2-1	TRBD1	TGTGCCAGTAGTATACCGGGACAGGGCCCACGGTTGTACAATGAGCAGTTCTTC	CASSIPGQGPRLYNEQFF
13	TRBV7-9	-	TRBJ1-2	-	TGTGCCAGCAGCTTCGGGGGGCTGGGTGGCTACACCTTC	CASSFGGLGGYTF
15	TRBV7-6	-	TRBJ2-2	TRBD1	TGTGCCGGCAGCCCGGGACAGGCGAACACCGGGGAGCTGTTTTTT	CAGSPGQANTGELFF
14	TRBV7-9	few	TRBJ1-1	-	TGTGCCAGCAGCTTAGGGAGACCTGGAACTGAAGCTTTCTTT	CASSLGRPGTEAFF
13	TRBV7-9	-	TRBJ1-1	-	TGTGCCAGCAGCTCAGGAGGGGGTACTGAAGCTTTCTTT	CASSSGGGTEAFF
12	TRBV2	-	TRBJ2-5	TRBD1	TGTGCCAGCATCAGGGGGCGTGAGACCCAGTACTTC	CASIRGRETQYF
20	TRBV28	-	TRBJ2-1	TRBD2	TGTGCCAGCAGCCCTTCCGGGACTAGCAGATACGAAGACTCCTACAATGAGCAGTTCTTC	CASSPSGTSRYEDSYNEQFF
11	TRBV9	-	TRBJ1-2	-	TGTGCCAGCATGACGAACTATGGCTACACCTTC	CASMTNYGYTF
11	TRBV2	-	TRBJ2-3	-	TGTGCCAGCAGTGGGAGGGATACGCAGTATTTT	CASSGRDTQYF
16	TRBV11-2	once	TRBJ1-6	-	TGTGCCAGCAGCTTAGAGGGGAGGGGGGGCGGTTCACCCCTCCACTTT	CASSLEGRGGGSPLHF
15	TRBV7-2	-	TRBJ1-2	TRBD1	TGTGCCAGCAGCTACATAATCGGGACAGCCTATGGCTACACCTTC	CASSYIIGTAYGYTF
14	TRBV27	-	TRBJ1-2	-	TGTGCCAGCAGTTCACAGGGTCCTAACTATGGCTACACCTTC	CASSSQGPNYGYTF
15	TRBV28	-	TRBJ1-4	TRBD1	TGTGCCAGCAGCCGTTCGGACAGGGCGAATGAAAAACTGTTTTTT	CASSRSDRANEKLFF
17	TRBV5-1	-	TRBJ2-2	TRBD1	TGCGCCAGCAGCTTGGGTAGAGGACAGGGATTCACCGGGGAGCTGTTTTTT	CASSLGRGQGFTGELFF
17	TRBV11-2	-	TRBJ2-4	TRBD1	TGTGCCAGCACCAAAAGGGGGCGCCCGGGGGCCAAAAACATTCAGTACTTC	CASTKRGRPGAKNIQYF
15	TRBV2	-	TRBJ1-1	-	TGTGCCAGCAACCCTGGAAGGGGGTCGAACACTGAAGCTTTCTTT	CASNPGRGSNTEAFF
15	TRBV6-8	-	TRBJ1-3	TRBD1	TGTGCCAGCAGTCCTTTGGACAGGGGGAGAAACACCATATATTTT	CASSPLDRGRNTIYF
13	TRBV6-1	-	TRBJ1-3	-	TGTGCCAGCCAGACAGGCTCTGGAAACACCATATATTTT	CASQTGSGNTIYF
15	TRBV11-2	-	TRBJ1-1	-	TGTGCCAGCAGCCCAGACGGACGGGCCTACACTGAAGCTTTCTTT	CASSPDGRAYTEAFF
15	TRBV18	-	TRBJ1-1	-	TGTGCCAGCTCACCCTCGACCGGGGGGAGCACTGAAGCTTTCTTT	CASSPSTGGSTEAFF
15	TRBV28	-	TRBJ1-4	TRBD1	TGTGCCAGCAGTCGCCCGGGACAGGGTGAGGAAAAACTGTTTTTT	CASSRPGQGEEKLFF
14	TRBV6-6	medium-sized	TRBJ1-6	-	TGTGCCAGCAGTTCGCGGGACACCTTTTCACCCCTCCACTTT	CASSSRDTFSPLHF
15	TRBV12-5	-	TRBJ2-1	TRBD2	TGTGCTAGTGGTGAACGGGGGGGCCTCTACAATGAGCAGTTCTTC	CASGERGGLYNEQFF
13	TRBV25-1	-	TRBJ2-7	TRBD1	TGTGCCAGCAGAGGGACAGGGGGCGGTCGGCAGTACTTC	CASRGTGGGRQYF
15	TRBV7-2	-	TRBJ2-7	-	TGTGCCAGCAGCCCCGCGGGGACCTCCCGATACGAGCAGTACTTC	CASSPAGTSRYEQYF
16	TRBV29-1	-	TRBJ1-5	-	TGCAGCGTTGGGAGCGGGGGGCTAGGGGCCAATCAGCCCCAGCATTTT	CSVGSGGLGANQPQHF
15	TRBV2	-	TRBJ2-1	TRBD2	TGTGCCAGCAGTGCACTAGCGGGGGGGGCCCATGAGCAGTTCTTC	CASSALAGGAHEQFF
14	TRBV18	-	TRBJ1-5	-	TGTGCCAGCTCACCGGTGGACGGCAATCAGCCCCAGCATTTT	CASSPVDGNQPQHF
13	TRBV5-1	-	TRBJ1-2	-	TGCGCCAGCAAAGGGGATCTCAACTATGGCTACACCTTC	CASKGDLNYGYTF
15	TRBV6-1	few	TRBJ1-6	-	TGTGCCAGCAGTGAAGTGCAGGTTTCTAATTCACCCCTCCACTTT	CASSEVQVSNSPLHF
13	TRBV11-3	-	TRBJ1-1	-	TGTGCCAGCAGCGCCAGAGAGGGCACTGAAGCTTTCTTT	CASSAREGTEAFF
17	TRBV23-1	-	TRBJ2-3	-	TGCGCCAGCAGTCACCCCTGGCCAGGGGGGAAAGGAGATACGCAGTATTTT	CASSHPWPGGKGDTQYF
12	TRBV6-6	-	TRBJ1-2	-	TGTGCCAGCACCCCCGGAAGGGTCGGCTACACCTTC	CASTPGRVGYTF
16	TRBV7-2	-	TRBJ2-3	-	TGTGCCAGCAGTCCCCGGGTAGGAGGAAAAACAGATACGCAGTATTTT	CASSPRVGGKTDTQYF
17	TRBV19	once	TRBJ1-2	-	TGTGCCAGTAATCCCGGGGCCAGTACCTGGGATTTCTATGGCTACACCTTC	CASNPGASTWDFYGYTF
17	TRBV12-5	-	TRBJ2-3	-	TGTGCTAGTGGTCCTTTCCCCCCAGGGCACCGCACAGATACGCAGTATTTT	CASGPFPPGHRTDTQYF
15	TRBV18	-	TRBJ2-1	TRBD1	TGTGCCAGCTCACCAAGTAGGACAGGCTACAATGAGCAGTTCTTC	CASSPSRTGYNEQFF
16	TRBV7-2	-	TRBJ2-4	-	TGTGCCAGCAGCTTTTCCTATGGGAGCCGCCAAAACATTCAGTACTTC	CASSFSYGSRQNIQYF
16	TRBV5-6	-	TRBJ2-1	TRBD1	TGTGCCAGCAGCTTGCTCGGGACAGGGAAGGACAATGAGCAGTTCTTC	CASSLLGTGKDNEQFF
18	TRBV7-9	once	TRBJ1-1	TRBD1	TGTGCCAGCAGCTTAGTTCTTGGGACAGGGCAGACAGTAACTGAAGCTTTCTTT	CASSLVLGTGQTVTEAFF
13	TRBV7-9	-	TRBJ1-1	-	TGTGCCAGCAGCTTAGCGATGGGGACTGAAGCTTTCTTT	CASSLAMGTEAFF
13	TRBV19	-	TRBJ1-1	-	TGTGCCAGTAGATCGGGACTGAACACTGAAGCTTTCTTT	CASRSGLNTEAFF
16	TRBV27	-	TRBJ2-2	-	TGTGCCAGCAGTTTAATGGGTATTTACGACACCGGGGAGCTGTTTTTT	CASSLMGIYDTGELFF
14	TRBV9	-	TRBJ2-2	-	TGTGCCAGCAGCGTACGAGCGGACACCGGGGAGCTGTTTTTT	CASSVRADTGELFF